Presented here are 20 T cell receptor beta chains from one specimen sequenced in a study of graft-versus-host responses after intestinal transplantation. Sequencing used immunoSEQ multiplex PCR; TCRdb keeps in-frame clones, though not all of them. The table includes some 11,000 clones, about 93% detected once. The sample consisted of PBMCs, taken 109 days after intestinal transplant. Receptor source: a human patient who received an intestinal transplant, so some T cells may come from the graft donor.

This rearrangement joins TRBV5-6 to TRBJ2-6; the match to TRBD1 covers 9 bases. The length of the CDR3 is 17 residues. V lost 2 bases to trimming and J lost 4 bases; unmatched junction nucleotides: 7. Per germline, CDR1 SGHDT and CDR2 YYEEEE. CDR3 DNA: TGTGCCAGCAGCTTAGGACAGGGGATATCGGGGGCCAACGTCCTGACTTTC. This sequence encodes CASSLGQGISGANVLTF.

This clone was seen only once. The chain has TRBV6-5 and TRBJ1-4; D is uncertain. Deletions cut 4 bases from V and 0 bases from J, with 9 bases between. Germline CDR1 MNHEY, CDR2 SVGAGI. The CDR3 sequence is 15 residues long. The CDR3 here is CASSSPGATNEKLFF. CDR3 sequence (DNA): TGTGCCAGCAGTTCCCCAGGTGCAACTAATGAAAAACTGTTTTTT.

V is TRBV19 and J is TRBJ1-6, with D maybe TRBD1 (5 bases). This CDR3 has 15 amino acids. Trimming removed 3 bases from V and 10 bases from J, with 16 bases in between. Per germline, CDR1 LNHDA and CDR2 SQIVND (reference sequence). The CDR3 protein is CASSIGRGLDSPLHF. For the CDR3, the DNA is TGTGCCAGTAGTATCGGCCGGGGCTTGGACTCACCCCTCCACTTT.

The chain carries TRBV28 and TRBJ1-4; TRBD1 might be the D (5 bases). The CDR3 covers 13 residues. V gave up 5 bases and J gave up 15 bases, with 19 bases separating them. CDR1 is MDHEN, CDR2 SYDVKM, per germline. The CDR3 reads CASSNSLQGWVFF. Here the CDR3 DNA reads TGTGCCAGCAGTAACAGCCTGCAGGGTTGGGTGTTTTTT.

The chain carries TRBV14 and TRBJ2-1, with 11 bases identical to TRBD2. Germline trimming cut 3 bases from V and 6 bases from J; bases unmatched to any gene: 4. Germline-derived CDR1 and CDR2 are SGHDN and FVKESK. The CDR3 sequence is 15 residues long. This chain's CDR3 is CASSHRLAGGNEQFF. In DNA form, the CDR3 reads TGTGCCAGCAGCCATCGCCTAGCGGGAGGCAATGAGCAGTTCTTC.

This rearrangement joins TRBV4-2 to TRBJ2-6; D gene uncertain. Trimming removed 5 bases at V and 5 bases at J, with 25 bases between. Per germline, CDR1 LGHNA and CDR2 YNFKEQ. The CDR3 is made up of 19 amino acids. This CDR3 reads CASSCSSKGYKSRANVLTF. CDR3 nucleotides: TGTGCCAGCAGCTGCTCCAGCAAAGGTTACAAAAGTCGGGCCAACGTCCTGACTTTC.

The chain uses TRBV5-4 and TRBJ2-7; possible D gene TRBD1, 6 bases. The CDR3 runs 15 residues. Germline CDR1 SGHNT, CDR2 YYREEE (reference sequence). Trimming stripped 0 bases from V and 0 bases from J, with 10 bases between. The CDR3 bases are TGTGCCAGCAGCTTGGGCACAGGGAACTCCTACGAGCAGTACTTC. Protein sequence: CASSLGTGNSYEQYF.

V is TRBV6-5 and J is TRBJ1-3; D ambiguous. Trimming stripped 1 base from V and 2 bases from J, with 9 bases between. The germline V gene has CDR1 MNHEY and CDR2 SVGAGI. The CDR3 is made up of 15 amino acids. In nucleotides, the CDR3 is TGTGCCAGCAGTTACTTGGGCTCAACTGGAAACACCATATATTTT. This encodes CASSYLGSTGNTIYF.

The J gene is TRBJ2-1, the V gene TRBV5-1; weak D call: TRBD2 (6 bases). The CDR3 consists of 14 residues. The V and J ends lost 9 bases and 7 bases respectively, with 20 bases between them. Germline V gene sequence: CDR1 SGHRS, CDR2 YFSETQ. The CDR3 spells CATMEGLGVNEQFF. In DNA form, the CDR3 reads TGCGCCACCATGGAGGGGCTAGGGGTTAATGAGCAGTTCTTC.

The chain is built from TRBV10-2 and TRBJ2-2, with D maybe TRBD2 (6 bases). V lost 6 bases, J lost 5 bases, and 10 bases lay in between. The CDR3 totals 13 residues. In germline, CDR1 is WSHSY, CDR2 SAAADI. The CDR3 sequence: CASRSRGTGELFF. In DNA form, the CDR3 reads TGCGCCAGCAGAAGTCGGGGGACCGGGGAGCTGTTTTTT.

This clone showed up just once. The chain combines TRBV4-2 with TRBJ1-5; perhaps TRBD1 as D (5 bases). CDR1 and CDR2 (germline): LGHNA, YNFKEQ. The length of the CDR3 is 15 residues. V was trimmed by 4 bases and J by 5 bases, leaving 15 bases between them. The CDR3 loop reads CASSLRRGVDQPQHF. The CDR3 region has the DNA TGTGCCAGCAGCCTCAGGAGGGGAGTGGATCAGCCCCAGCATTTT.

This clone was observed a few times. This rearrangement joins TRBV5-8 to TRBJ1-5; D might be TRBD1 (5 bases). CDR1 is SGHTS and CDR2 is YDEGEE in the germline V gene. V lost 1 base and J 0 bases, leaving 11 bases between the germline ends. The length of the CDR3 is 16 residues. The CDR3 DNA sequence: TGTGCCAGCAGCTTGAAGGGGTGGGATAGCAATCAGCCCCAGCATTTT. Translating it yields CASSLKGWDSNQPQHF.

The CDR3 loop is CASSVVPGTDTQYF. CDR3 bases: TGTGCCAGCAGCGTAGTCCCGGGCACAGATACGCAGTATTTT. The chain has TRBV9 and TRBJ2-3; D call uncertain. The CDR3 length is 14 residues. The germline gives CDR1 SGDLS, CDR2 YYNGEE. The V and J ends lost 0 bases and 1 base respectively, with 6 bases between them.

Regarding this clone: Other DNA sequences in this sample translate to the same CDR3. The chain employs TRBV27 and TRBJ2-5, with D possibly matching TRBD1 (6 bases). V lost 5 bases, J lost 7 bases, and 17 bases lay in between. Per the germline V gene, CDR1 is MNHEY and CDR2 is SMNVEV (reference sequence). The CDR3 runs to 14 residues. In DNA form, the CDR3 reads TGTGCCAGCAGTACCCCTTTGGGACACGGGACCCAGTACTTC. Translating it yields CASSTPLGHGTQYF.

This chain uses TRBV7-7 with TRBJ1-1; TRBD1 aligns across 7 bases. V lost 4 bases to trimming and J lost 2 bases; unmatched junction nucleotides: 16. The CDR3 is made up of 18 amino acids. Germline CDR1 and CDR2: SSHAT and FNYEAQ (reference sequence). This CDR3 is CASSSRPYRQGVNTEAFF. The CDR3 coding sequence is TGTGCCAGCAGCTCCCGACCTTATCGACAGGGTGTAAACACTGAAGCTTTCTTT.

The chain uses TRBV11-3 and TRBJ2-1; unclear D gene. The V gene's germline CDR1 is SGHNT and CDR2 YENEEA. This CDR3 has 12 residues. The germline V and J ends were trimmed by 1 base and 6 bases, with 4 bases remaining between them. CDR3 residues: CASSLAGNEQFF. CDR3 bases: TGTGCCAGCAGCTTAGCCGGCAATGAGCAGTTCTTC.

This chain uses TRBV19 with TRBJ1-2; the D gene is possibly TRBD1 (6 bases). The germline V gene has CDR1 LNHDA and CDR2 SQIVND (reference sequence). Between the trimmed V and J ends, which lost 5 bases and 4 bases, there was a span of 17 bases. CDR3 size: 15 residues. CDR3 nucleotides: TGTGCCAGTAGTCTGGGGGTTACAGGGTTCTATGGCTACACCTTC. It codes for CASSLGVTGFYGYTF.

The chain links TRBV27 to TRBJ2-7, with a possible D match to TRBD2 (5 bases). The V gene lost 2 bases and the J gene lost 2 bases, with 7 bases spanning the gap. Germline lookup yields CDR1 MNHEY and CDR2 SMNVEV (reference sequence). This CDR3 has 13 amino acids. The CDR3 sequence is CASSLRGTYEQYF. The CDR3 DNA reads as TGTGCCAGCAGTTTAAGAGGGACCTACGAGCAGTACTTC.

In its sample, this clone was seen many times. The rearrangement joins TRBV5-8 to TRBJ2-7; 8 bases map to TRBD1. Germline V gives CDR1 SGHTS, CDR2 YDEGEE. The CDR3 is 17 residues long. With V trimmed by 2 bases and J by 0 bases, 10 bases remained unmatched. Here the CDR3 DNA reads TGTGCCAGCAGCTTAGGAGCAGGGGGCGTTATCTCCTACGAGCAGTACTTC. Translating gives CASSLGAGGVISYEQYF.

This clone was detected only once. The CDR3 here is CASSVDQYTGELFF. As DNA, the CDR3 is TGTGCCAGCAGCGTAGATCAGTACACCGGGGAGCTGTTTTTT. The V gene is TRBV9, the J gene TRBJ2-2; D unclear. The CDR3 loop spans 14 amino acids. V was pared by 0 bases and J by 3 bases, with 6 bases between. Germline V gene data show CDR1 as SGDLS and CDR2 as YYNGEE.